A selection of T cell receptor beta chains follows, all from one sample in a study of blood T cell repertoires in COVID-19. TCRdb keeps only in-frame clones here, not all; method: immunoSEQ multiplex PCR. The data show about 170,000 clones, about 88% seen once. Source material: peripheral blood. Receptor source: a woman older than 75 in a cohort sampled during active or convalescent COVID-19. CDR3s include the opening cysteine and the closing phenylalanine or tryptophan. A D gene is named only where the DNA matches it firmly. Rows may omit the clone size; those that give it use once, few, many or a size class.

d_call j_call clone_size v_call cdr3_nt cdr3_aa
TRBD1 TRBJ1-6 - TRBV28 TGTGCCAGCAGTTTGACCGGGACAGGGGGCTTTTCACCCCTCCACTTT CASSLTGTGGFSPLHF
TRBD1 TRBJ2-1 - TRBV7-2 TGTGCCAGCAACCACTGGACAGGGGTTGAGCAGTTCTTC CASNHWTGVEQFF
- TRBJ1-2 - TRBV29-1 TGCAGCGTTGAAAGGGAGGTAGGCTCCTATGGCTACACCTTC CSVEREVGSYGYTF
TRBD2 TRBJ2-4 - TRBV13 TGTGCCAGCAGCCTGGTACTAGCGGGGGGCTGGGGAAACATTCAGTACTTC CASSLVLAGGWGNIQYF
TRBD1 TRBJ1-5 - TRBV28 TGTGCCAGCAGAAGTCCCGGGACAGGGTTCAATCAGCCCCAGCATTTT CASRSPGTGFNQPQHF
TRBD1 TRBJ1-5 - TRBV3-1/TRBV3-2 TGTGCCAGCAGCCCCGGGACAGGGTGGAGCAATCAGCCCCAGCATTTT CASSPGTGWSNQPQHF
TRBD1 TRBJ1-5 - TRBV25-1 TGTGCCAGCCAGGAGACAGGGTACAATCAGCCCCAGCATTTT CASQETGYNQPQHF
TRBD2 TRBJ2-1 - TRBV30 TGTGCCTGGATGGTTGGCGGGAGAGGGTTCTTC CAWMVGGRGFF
- TRBJ2-6 - TRBV28 TGTGCCAGCAATAACCCCGGTCTCTCTGGGGCCAACGTCCTGACTTTC CASNNPGLSGANVLTF
TRBD1 TRBJ1-1 - TRBV10-2 TGCGCCTGCATGACCGGGACAGGGGGCACTGAAGCTTTCTTT CACMTGTGGTEAFF
- TRBJ1-2 - TRBV29-1 TGCAGCGTCGTCCCCCCTTATAACTATGGCTACACCTTC CSVVPPYNYGYTF
TRBD2 TRBJ2-1 - TRBV19 TGTGCCAGTAGAGGCCTAGCGGGGACAAACAATGAGCAGTTCTTC CASRGLAGTNNEQFF
TRBD1 TRBJ2-5 once TRBV27 TGTGCCAGCAGTCCCTTATCGGCAGGGGGTAAAGAGACCCAGTACTTC CASSPLSAGGKETQYF
- TRBJ2-5 - TRBV11-2 TGTGCCAGCAGCGCCCAGGGTGAGACCCAGTACTTC CASSAQGETQYF
- TRBJ1-2 - TRBV28 TGTGCCAGCAGTTTCGCCAGGGACTATGGCTACACCTTC CASSFARDYGYTF
TRBD1 TRBJ2-3 - TRBV11-2 TGTGCCAGCACCACCGGACAGGGTTGGAGCACAGATACGCAGTATTTT CASTTGQGWSTDTQYF
- TRBJ1-5 - TRBV5-5 TGTGCCAGCAGCTATTCAATAACTGGGGGGGAGCCCCAGCATTTT CASSYSITGGEPQHF
- TRBJ2-3 - TRBV28 TGTGCCAGCAGTTTCCCCGTGGGCCAGGCGCAGTATTTT CASSFPVGQAQYF
- TRBJ2-5 - TRBV3-1/TRBV3-2 TGTGCCAGCAGCCGTGTACAGGGAGTAGGAGAGACCCAGTACTTC CASSRVQGVGETQYF
TRBD1 TRBJ2-1 few TRBV30 TGTGCCTGGAGCCAGGACAGGGTAAATGAGCAGTTCTTC CAWSQDRVNEQFF
TRBD1 TRBJ2-1 - TRBV3-1/TRBV3-2 TGTGCCAGCAGCCCCGGGACAGGCCGAAACTCCCCGCAGTTCTTC CASSPGTGRNSPQFF
TRBD1 TRBJ2-3 - TRBV11-3 TGTGCCAGCAGTCCACCCGGGACAGGCCCAGATACGCAGTATTTT CASSPPGTGPDTQYF
- TRBJ2-5 - TRBV28 TGTGCCAGCACCCGGGGGGCCAAGCACCAAGAGACCCAGTACTTC CASTRGAKHQETQYF
TRBD1 TRBJ2-5 - TRBV19 TGTGCCAGTGGATGGACAGGGATGCAAGAGACCCAGTACTTC CASGWTGMQETQYF
- TRBJ2-1 - TRBV30 TGTGCCTGGATAAAACAGGCGGTCCACAATGAGCAGTTCTTC CAWIKQAVHNEQFF
TRBD1 TRBJ2-5 - TRBV2 TGTGCCAGCAGTGAAGCTGGGACAGGGGATGGGGAGACCCAGTACTTC CASSEAGTGDGETQYF
- TRBJ1-3 - TRBV19 TGTGCCAGTAGAGAGGTCGACGTTCTGGGAAACACCATATATTTT CASREVDVLGNTIYF
TRBD1 TRBJ2-5 - TRBV29-1 TGCAGCGGAGGGACAGGGGAGGAGACCCAGTACTTC CSGGTGEETQYF
- TRBJ2-7 - TRBV20-1 TGCAGTGCACAACAGGGCGGGCAGTACTTC CSAQQGGQYF
- TRBJ1-4 - TRBV7-2 TGTGCCAGCAGCTTTGGTGGCATGAATGAAAAACTGTTTTTT CASSFGGMNEKLFF
TRBD1 TRBJ2-1 - TRBV27 TGTGCCAGCAGTTTGGGGACAGGGGGCGCTGGAAAATACAATGAGCAGTTCTTC CASSLGTGGAGKYNEQFF
TRBD1 TRBJ1-4 - TRBV18 TGTGCCAGCTCTCTTCAGGGGGCAACTAATGAAAAACTGTTTTTT CASSLQGATNEKLFF
TRBD1 TRBJ1-3 - TRBV6-5 TGTGCCAGCAGCTGGGACAGCCAAGAAAGAAACACCATATATTTT CASSWDSQERNTIYF
TRBD1 TRBJ1-2 - TRBV3-1/TRBV3-2 TGTGCCAGCAGCCAAGCCGGCGGACAGGGGGCGGAAGGCTACACCTTC CASSQAGGQGAEGYTF
- TRBJ2-3 once TRBV9 TGTGCCAGCAGCGTAGTGGCGGGGACCACAGATACGCAGTATTTT CASSVVAGTTDTQYF
- TRBJ1-2 - TRBV7-2 TGTGCCAGCAGTCTCGCCCTAACAGGGAACGGCTACACCTTC CASSLALTGNGYTF
- TRBJ2-1 once TRBV4-1 TGCGCCAGCAGCCCAGATGGGGTGGGGAGCTCCTACAATGAGCAGTTCTTC CASSPDGVGSSYNEQFF
- TRBJ2-7 - TRBV11-3 TGTGCCAGCAGCGCCACCGGGACACCCGTCGAGCAGTACTTC CASSATGTPVEQYF
TRBD1 TRBJ1-1 - TRBV7-9 TGTGCCCAGGGGACAGTGAACACTGAAGCTTTCTTT CAQGTVNTEAFF
TRBD1 TRBJ1-4 once TRBV18 TGTGCCAGCTCACGGACAGGGGAAGAGGAAAAACTGTTTTTT CASSRTGEEEKLFF
- TRBJ1-2 - TRBV7-8 TGTGCCAGCAGCCCCCCACGGGATAACTATGGCTACACCTTC CASSPPRDNYGYTF
TRBD1 TRBJ2-1 - TRBV4-1 TGCGCCAGCAGCACATCCCATCCCGGACAGGCCTACAATGAGCAGTTCTTC CASSTSHPGQAYNEQFF
TRBD1 TRBJ1-6 - TRBV13 TGTGCCAGCAGCTCGGGACAGGGTGATAATTCACCCCTCCACTTT CASSSGQGDNSPLHF
- TRBJ1-1 once TRBV5-1 TGCGCCAGCAGCTTGGCAGGGTCAACTGAAGCTTTCTTT CASSLAGSTEAFF
- TRBJ1-1 - TRBV30 TGTGCCTGGAGTCCGGGAAACACTGAAGCTTTCTTT CAWSPGNTEAFF
TRBD1 TRBJ1-2 - TRBV9 TGTGCCAGCAGCGCCCAAGGGATTGGGACAGCCAATAACTATGGCTACACCTTC CASSAQGIGTANNYGYTF
TRBD2 TRBJ2-3 - TRBV29-1 TGCAGCGTTCGCGAGCGGGGGGCCGATACGCAGTATTTT CSVRERGADTQYF
- TRBJ1-1 - TRBV18 TGTGCCAGCTCACCCGGGACATCGAACACTGAAGCTTTCTTT CASSPGTSNTEAFF
- TRBJ2-2 - TRBV7-2 TGTGCCAGCAGCTTCTTCAGGGAAACCGGGGAGCTGTTTTTT CASSFFRETGELFF
- TRBJ2-7 once TRBV7-2 TGTGCCAGCAGCTTAGGGGGTGGCGGGGACTCCTACGAGCAGTACTTC CASSLGGGGDSYEQYF
TRBD2 TRBJ2-1 - TRBV10-3 TGTGCCATCAGCATAACTAGCGGGGGAGCATACAATGAGCAGTTCTTC CAISITSGGAYNEQFF
- TRBJ1-1 - TRBV19 TGTGCCAGTAGATCCCTGGACGGCCGGGGCACTGAAGCTTTCTTT CASRSLDGRGTEAFF
- TRBJ1-6 - TRBV7-9 TGTGCCAGCAGCTTAGAACAGGGAATCATATATAATTCACCCCTCCACTTT CASSLEQGIIYNSPLHF
- TRBJ2-3 - TRBV7-2 TGTGCCAGCAGCGCATTCTTTAGCGGCCCTAGCACAGATACGCAGTATTTT CASSAFFSGPSTDTQYF
TRBD1 TRBJ1-4 - TRBV19 TGTGCCAGTGCCCGGGGACAGGCCGATAATGAAAAACTGTTTTTT CASARGQADNEKLFF
TRBD2 TRBJ2-1 - TRBV6-2/TRBV6-3 TGTGCCAGCAGTTACGGGACTAGCGGGGGAGGGGATGAGCAGTTCTTC CASSYGTSGGGDEQFF
- TRBJ2-2 - TRBV5-8 TGTGCCAGCAGCGGGGACCGGGGGTGGGCGAACACCGGGGAGCTGTTTTTT CASSGDRGWANTGELFF
- TRBJ1-6 - TRBV20-1 TGCAGTGCTAGTATCCCAACGGAGAATTCACCCCTCCACTTT CSASIPTENSPLHF